This T cell receptor beta chain was captured in a study of control samples from healthy donors and cancer patients. The assay was immunoSEQ multiplex PCR, and TCRdb's table has in-frame clones only and misses some. This sample carries about 80,000 clones, 90% to 95% of them seen once, and the ten largest clones take roughly 15%. The sample comprised blood. This TCR came from a man in his forties or fifties in good health.

In DNA form, the CDR3 reads TGTGCCAGCTCACCGGACAGGGGGAAGACCCAGTACTTC. Amino acid sequence: CASSPDRGKTQYF. This chain links TRBV18 with TRBJ2-5, with 10 bases matching TRBD1. The J segment lost 6 bases and the V segment lost 3 bases, leaving 1 base of the junction unmatched. This CDR3 spans 13 amino acids. The germline V gene encodes CDR1 KGHSH and CDR2 LQKENI. The whole variable domain, remainder taken from reference TRBV18 and TRBJ2-5, is NAGVMQNPRHLVRRRGQEARLRCSPMKGHSHVYWYRQLPEEGLKFMVYLQKENIIDESGMPKERFSAEFPKEGPSILRIQQVVRGDSAAYFCASSPDRGKTQYFGPGTRLLVL.